These 7 T cell receptor beta chains were sequenced from one sample in a study of T-cell memory formation after mild COVID-19. TCRdb itself ran the 5' RACE reads through MiXCR, one entry per CDR3 protein. This sample has approximately 390,000 distinct CDR3 sequences; about a sixth occur once, and the top ten carry 20% to 25%. The specimen sequenced was PBMCs or a T cell subset sorted from them (not recorded which). The receptors were sampled from a man between 18 and 29 years old who had mild COVID-19 (a few samples of this study predate the infection). Cell type and time point are not known.

This clonotype was recorded at least ten times. The rearrangement links TRBV11-2 to TRBJ1-2; the match to TRBD1 covers 10 bases. The CDR3 totals 16 residues. The junction had 5 bases not matched to a gene; V was cut back by 0 bases and J by 4 bases. Per the germline V gene, CDR1 is SGHAT and CDR2 is FQNNGV. The CDR3 region is CASSLDGGTGAYGYTF. CDR3 bases: TGTGCCAGCAGCTTAGATGGGGGGACAGGGGCCTATGGCTACACCTTC.

The chain recombines TRBV7-2 with TRBJ2-1; 7 nucleotides line up with TRBD2. Germline loops: CDR1 SGHTA, CDR2 FQGNSA. CDR3 size: 12 residues. With V trimmed by 5 bases and J by 9 bases, 4 bases remained unmatched. CDR3 sequence: CASSGRVAEQFF. CDR3 DNA: TGTGCCAGCAGCGGGAGGGTTGCTGAGCAGTTCTTC.

This chain links TRBV5-1 with TRBJ2-7, with D possibly called TRBD1 or TRBD2 (5 bases each). This CDR3 has 14 amino acids. V was trimmed by 7 bases and J by 0 bases, leaving 14 bases between them. Germline V gene lookup returns CDR1 SGHRS and CDR2 YFSETQ. CDR3 region: CASRAGSSSYEQYF. CDR3 DNA sequence: TGCGCCAGCCGGGCAGGGAGTAGCTCCTACGAGCAGTACTTC. Using reference TRBV5-1 and TRBJ2-7 for the parts outside the CDR3, the full variable domain is KAGVTQTPRYLIKTRGQQVTLSCSPISGHRSVSWYQQTPGQGLQFLFEYFSETQRNKGNFPGRFSGRQFSNSRSEMNVSTLELGDSALYLCASRAGSSSYEQYFGPGTRLTVT.

The V and J genes are TRBV7-2 and TRBJ2-7; D may correspond to TRBD1 or TRBD2 (5 bases each). Trimming left V 3 bases short and J 2 bases short, with 11 bases between. From germline, CDR1 is SGHTA and CDR2 FQGNSA. This CDR3 region has 14 residues. The CDR3 DNA reads as TGTGCCAGCAGCTTGGGGGTGGCGGCCTACGAGCAGTACTTC. Amino acid sequence: CASSLGVAAYEQYF.

This clonotype showed up just a few times. The gene calls are TRBV20-1 and TRBJ2-1; tentatively, D is TRBD2 (6 bases). Trimming removed 0 bases at V and 3 bases at J, with 9 bases between. This CDR3 contains 14 residues. In germline, CDR1 is DFQATT, CDR2 SNEGSKA (reference sequence). CDR3 sequence: CSARDSTSYNEQFF. In DNA form, the CDR3 reads TGCAGTGCTAGAGATTCGACTAGCTACAATGAGCAGTTCTTC.

J is TRBJ2-1 and V is TRBV7-2, with TRBD2 matching over 11 bases. After removal of 5 bases from V and 6 bases from J, the junction contained 9 bases not matched to a gene. The CDR3 consists of 16 residues. The germline gives CDR1 SGHTA, CDR2 FQGNSA. The CDR3 spells CASSPNSGGARNEQFF. CDR3 in DNA: TGTGCCAGCAGCCCAAATAGCGGGGGGGCTCGCAATGAGCAGTTCTTC.

The gene calls are TRBV5-4 and TRBJ2-2; 10 bases are a match to TRBD2. Germline loops: CDR1 SGHNT, CDR2 YYREEE (reference sequence). This CDR3 is 16 amino acids long. V was clipped by 2 bases and J by 2 bases; unmatched bases: 3. The CDR3 is CASSLLAGLNTGELFF. CDR3 coding DNA: TGTGCCAGCAGCTTACTAGCGGGGTTAAACACCGGGGAGCTGTTTTTT.